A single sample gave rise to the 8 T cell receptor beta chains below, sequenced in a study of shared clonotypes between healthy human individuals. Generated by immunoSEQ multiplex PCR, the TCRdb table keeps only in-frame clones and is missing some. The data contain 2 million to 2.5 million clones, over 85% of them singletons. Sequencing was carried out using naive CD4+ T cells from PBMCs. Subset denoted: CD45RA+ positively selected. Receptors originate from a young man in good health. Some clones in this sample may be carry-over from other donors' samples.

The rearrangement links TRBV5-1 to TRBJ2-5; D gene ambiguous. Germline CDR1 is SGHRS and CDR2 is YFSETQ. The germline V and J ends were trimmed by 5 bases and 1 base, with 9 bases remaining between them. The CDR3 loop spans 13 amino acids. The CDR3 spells CASSRRPQETQYF. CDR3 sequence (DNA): TGCGCCAGCAGTCGCCGCCCCCAAGAGACCCAGTACTTC.

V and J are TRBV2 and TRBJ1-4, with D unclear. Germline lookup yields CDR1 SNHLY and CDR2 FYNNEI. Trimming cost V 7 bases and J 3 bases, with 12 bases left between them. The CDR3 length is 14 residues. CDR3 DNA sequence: TGTGCCAGCACCCTTGGAGCGTCTAATGAAAAACTGTTTTTT. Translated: CASTLGASNEKLFF. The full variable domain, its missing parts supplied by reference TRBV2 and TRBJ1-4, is EPEVTQTPSHQVTQMGQEVILRCVPISNHLYFYWYRQILGQKVEFLVSFYNNEISEKSEIFDDQFSVERPDGSNFTLKIRSTKLEDSAMYFCASTLGASNEKLFFGSGTQLSVL.

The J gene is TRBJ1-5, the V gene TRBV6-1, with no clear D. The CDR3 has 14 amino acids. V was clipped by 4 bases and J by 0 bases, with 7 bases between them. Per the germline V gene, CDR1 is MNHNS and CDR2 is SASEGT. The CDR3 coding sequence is TGTGCCAGCAGTGTGCAGTATAGCAATCAGCCCCAGCATTTT. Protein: CASSVQYSNQPQHF.

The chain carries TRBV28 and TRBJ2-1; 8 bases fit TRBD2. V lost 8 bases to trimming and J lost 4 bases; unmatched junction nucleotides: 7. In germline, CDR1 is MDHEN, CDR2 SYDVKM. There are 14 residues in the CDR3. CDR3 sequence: CASATSGSYNEQFF. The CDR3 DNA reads TGTGCCAGCGCCACTAGCGGATCGTACAATGAGCAGTTCTTC.

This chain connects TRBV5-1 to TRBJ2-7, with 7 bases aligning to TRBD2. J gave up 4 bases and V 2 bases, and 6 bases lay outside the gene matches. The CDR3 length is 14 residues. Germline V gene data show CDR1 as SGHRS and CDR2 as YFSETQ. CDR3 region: CASSFSSGKYEQYF. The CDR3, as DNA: TGCGCCAGCAGCTTCTCTAGCGGAAAATACGAGCAGTACTTC.

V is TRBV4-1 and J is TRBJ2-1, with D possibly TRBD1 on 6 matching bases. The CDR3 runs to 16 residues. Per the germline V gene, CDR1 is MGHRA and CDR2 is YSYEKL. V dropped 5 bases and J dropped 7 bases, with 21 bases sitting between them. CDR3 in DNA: TGCGCCAGCAGCTCCCACCGCCGACAGGCGGAGAATGAGCAGTTCTTC. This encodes CASSSHRRQAENEQFF.

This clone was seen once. CDR3 loop: CASSTEQETQYF. The CDR3, as DNA: TGTGCCAGCAGTACGGAACAAGAGACCCAGTACTTC. The chain is built from TRBV2 and TRBJ2-5; D uncertain. The CDR3 runs to 12 residues. Trimming pared 5 bases from V and 2 bases from J, leaving 6 bases between. In germline, CDR1 is SNHLY, CDR2 FYNNEI.

The chain's CDR3 is CASSPGTGYEKLFF. Here the CDR3 DNA reads TGTGCCAGCAGCCCCGGGACAGGGTATGAAAAACTGTTTTTT. The chain uses TRBV7-2 and TRBJ1-4; TRBD1 agrees at 9 bases. V dropped 5 bases and J dropped 6; count of bases not matched to a gene: 4. Germline CDR1 SGHTA, CDR2 FQGNSA. The length of the CDR3 is 14 residues.